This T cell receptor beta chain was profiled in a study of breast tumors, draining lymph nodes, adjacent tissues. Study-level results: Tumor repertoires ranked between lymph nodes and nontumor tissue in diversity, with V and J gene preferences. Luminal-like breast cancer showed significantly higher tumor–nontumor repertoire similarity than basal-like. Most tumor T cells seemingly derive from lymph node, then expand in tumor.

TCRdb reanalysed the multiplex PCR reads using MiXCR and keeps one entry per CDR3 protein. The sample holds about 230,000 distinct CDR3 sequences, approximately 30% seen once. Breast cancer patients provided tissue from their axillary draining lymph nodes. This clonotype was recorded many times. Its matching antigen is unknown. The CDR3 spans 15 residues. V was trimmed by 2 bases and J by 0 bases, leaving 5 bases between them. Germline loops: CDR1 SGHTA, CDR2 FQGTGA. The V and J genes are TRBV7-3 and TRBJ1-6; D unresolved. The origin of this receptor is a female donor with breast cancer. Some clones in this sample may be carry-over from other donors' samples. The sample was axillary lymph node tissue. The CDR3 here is CASSLQSSYNSPLHF. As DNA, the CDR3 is TGTGCCAGCAGCTTACAGAGCTCCTATAATTCACCCCTCCACTTT.